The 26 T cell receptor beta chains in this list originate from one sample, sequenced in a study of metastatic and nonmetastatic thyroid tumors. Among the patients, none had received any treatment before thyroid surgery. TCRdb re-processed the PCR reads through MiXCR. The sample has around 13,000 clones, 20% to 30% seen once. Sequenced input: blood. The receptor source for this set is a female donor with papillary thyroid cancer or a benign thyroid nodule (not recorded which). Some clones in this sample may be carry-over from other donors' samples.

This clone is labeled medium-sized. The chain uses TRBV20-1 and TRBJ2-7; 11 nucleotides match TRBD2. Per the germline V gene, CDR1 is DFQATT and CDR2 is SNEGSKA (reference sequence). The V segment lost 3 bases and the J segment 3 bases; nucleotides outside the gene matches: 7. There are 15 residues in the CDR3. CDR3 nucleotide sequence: TGCAGTGCTAGGGGCAGGACTAGCGGGCTCTACGAGCAGTACTTC. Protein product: CSARGRTSGLYEQYF.

DNA of the CDR3: TGTGCCAGCAGCGGGGCGGGAGGGCCCATGTATGAGCAGTTCTTC. It specifies CASSGAGGPMYEQFF. The chain uses TRBV7-3 and TRBJ2-1, with 9 bases aligning to TRBD2. The V gene end was trimmed by 5 bases and the J gene end by 8 bases; junction bases not matched to a gene: 10. Per germline, CDR1 SGHTA and CDR2 FQGTGA. The CDR3 runs 15 residues.

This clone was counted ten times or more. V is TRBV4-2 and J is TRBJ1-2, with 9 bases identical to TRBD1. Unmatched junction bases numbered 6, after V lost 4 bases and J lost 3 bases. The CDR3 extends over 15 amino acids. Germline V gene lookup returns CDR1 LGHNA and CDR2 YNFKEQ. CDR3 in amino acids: CASSLGQGIDYGYTF. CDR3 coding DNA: TGTGCCAGCAGCCTGGGACAGGGAATCGACTATGGCTACACCTTC.

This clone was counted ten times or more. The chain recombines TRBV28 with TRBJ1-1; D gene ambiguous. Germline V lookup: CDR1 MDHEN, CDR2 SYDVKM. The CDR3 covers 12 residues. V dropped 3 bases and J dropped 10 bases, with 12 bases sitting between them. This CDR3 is CASSFLGFGAFF. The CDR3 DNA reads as TGTGCCAGCAGTTTCCTCGGGTTCGGAGCTTTCTTT.

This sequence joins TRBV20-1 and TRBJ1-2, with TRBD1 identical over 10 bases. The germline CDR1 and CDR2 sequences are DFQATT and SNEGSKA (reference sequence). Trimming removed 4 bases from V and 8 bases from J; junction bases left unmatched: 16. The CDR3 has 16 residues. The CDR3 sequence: CSATNRDRGSLRGYTF. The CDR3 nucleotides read TGCAGTGCTACCAACCGGGACAGGGGTTCGTTGCGGGGCTACACCTTC.

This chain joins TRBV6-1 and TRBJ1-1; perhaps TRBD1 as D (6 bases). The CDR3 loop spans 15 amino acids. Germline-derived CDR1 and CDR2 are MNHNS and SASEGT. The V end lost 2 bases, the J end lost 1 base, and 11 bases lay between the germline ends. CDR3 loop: CASSERGGRNTEAFF. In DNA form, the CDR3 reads TGTGCCAGCAGTGAAAGAGGGGGGAGGAACACTGAAGCTTTCTTT.

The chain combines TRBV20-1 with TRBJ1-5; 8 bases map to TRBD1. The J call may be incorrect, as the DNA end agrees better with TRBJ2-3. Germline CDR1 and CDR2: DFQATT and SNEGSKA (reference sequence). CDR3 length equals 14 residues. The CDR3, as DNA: TGCAGTGCTAGAGGACAGGGGCTAGGTCAGCCCCAGTATTTT. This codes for CSARGQGLGQPQYF.

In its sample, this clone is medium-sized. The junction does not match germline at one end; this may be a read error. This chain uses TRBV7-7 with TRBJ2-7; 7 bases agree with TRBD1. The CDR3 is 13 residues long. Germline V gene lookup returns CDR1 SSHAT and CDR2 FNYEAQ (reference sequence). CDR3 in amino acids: CASSSGQTYEQYF. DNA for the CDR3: TGTGCTAGCAGCTCGGGACAGACCTACGAGCAGTACTTC.

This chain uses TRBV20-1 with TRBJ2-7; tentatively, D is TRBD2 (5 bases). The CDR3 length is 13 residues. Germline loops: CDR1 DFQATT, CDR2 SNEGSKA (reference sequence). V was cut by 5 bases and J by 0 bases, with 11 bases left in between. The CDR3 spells CSAPTDYSYEQYF. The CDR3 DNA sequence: TGCAGTGCTCCAACTGACTACTCCTACGAGCAGTACTTC.

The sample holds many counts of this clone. CDR3 residues: CSARDRPTSGETQYF. The CDR3 DNA reads TGCAGTGCTAGAGATCGACCGACTAGCGGGGAGACCCAGTACTTC. This sequence joins TRBV20-1 and TRBJ2-5, with 10 nucleotides matching TRBD2. The CDR3 length is 15 residues. V gave up 0 bases and J gave up 5 bases; unmatched junction bases: 6. Germline CDR1 is DFQATT and CDR2 is SNEGSKA (reference sequence).

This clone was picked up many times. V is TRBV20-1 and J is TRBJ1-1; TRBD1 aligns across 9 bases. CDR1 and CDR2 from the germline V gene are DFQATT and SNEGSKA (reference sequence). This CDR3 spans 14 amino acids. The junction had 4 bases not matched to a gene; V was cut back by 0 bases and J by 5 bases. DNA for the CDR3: TGCAGTGCTAGAGACTACAGGGGGCGGACTGAAGCTTTCTTT. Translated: CSARDYRGRTEAFF.

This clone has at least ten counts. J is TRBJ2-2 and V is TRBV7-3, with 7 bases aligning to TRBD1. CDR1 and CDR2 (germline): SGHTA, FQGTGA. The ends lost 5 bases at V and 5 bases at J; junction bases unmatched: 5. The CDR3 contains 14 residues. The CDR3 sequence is CASSAYRGTGELFF. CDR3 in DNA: TGTGCCAGCAGCGCATACAGGGGTACCGGGGAGCTGTTTTTT.

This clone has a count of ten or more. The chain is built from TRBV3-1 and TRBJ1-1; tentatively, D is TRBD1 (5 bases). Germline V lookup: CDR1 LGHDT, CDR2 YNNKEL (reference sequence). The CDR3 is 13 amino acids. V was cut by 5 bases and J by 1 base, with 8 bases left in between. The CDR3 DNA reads TGTGCCAGCAGCTTTCAGGGGAACACTGAAGCTTTCTTT. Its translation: CASSFQGNTEAFF.

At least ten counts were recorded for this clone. CDR3 sequence reads: CASSLGGTSRYEQYF. CDR3 in DNA: TGCGCCAGCAGCTTGGGCGGGACATCGCGCTACGAGCAGTACTTC. This chain connects TRBV5-1 to TRBJ2-7; either TRBD1 or TRBD2 may fit D (6 bases each). V lost 0 bases and J lost 3, with 13 bases in between. This CDR3 has 15 residues. Per the germline V gene, CDR1 is SGHRS and CDR2 is YFSETQ.

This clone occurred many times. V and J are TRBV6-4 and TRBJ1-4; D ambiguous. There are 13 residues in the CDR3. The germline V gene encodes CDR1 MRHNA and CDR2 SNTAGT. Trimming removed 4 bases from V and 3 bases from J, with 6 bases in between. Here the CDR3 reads CASSVEPNEKLFF. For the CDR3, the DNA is TGTGCCAGCAGTGTGGAACCTAATGAAAAACTGTTTTTT.

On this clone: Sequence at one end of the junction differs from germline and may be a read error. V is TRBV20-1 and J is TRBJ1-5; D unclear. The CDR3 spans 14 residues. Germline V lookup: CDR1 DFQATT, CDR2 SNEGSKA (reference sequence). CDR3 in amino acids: CIARDPDINQPQHF. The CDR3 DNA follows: TGCATTGCTAGAGATCCAGACATCAATCAGCCCCAGCATTTT.

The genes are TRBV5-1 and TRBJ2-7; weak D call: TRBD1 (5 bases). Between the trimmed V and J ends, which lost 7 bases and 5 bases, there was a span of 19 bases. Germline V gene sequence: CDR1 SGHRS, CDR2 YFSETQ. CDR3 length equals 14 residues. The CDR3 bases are TGCGCCAGCTACAGACAGTCCCTAAACGACGAGCAGTACTTC. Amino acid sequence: CASYRQSLNDEQYF. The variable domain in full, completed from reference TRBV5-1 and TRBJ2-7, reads KAGVTQTPRYLIKTRGQQVTLSCSPISGHRSVSWYQQTPGQGLQFLFEYFSETQRNKGNFPGRFSGRQFSNSRSEMNVSTLELGDSALYLCASYRQSLNDEQYFGPGTRLTVT.

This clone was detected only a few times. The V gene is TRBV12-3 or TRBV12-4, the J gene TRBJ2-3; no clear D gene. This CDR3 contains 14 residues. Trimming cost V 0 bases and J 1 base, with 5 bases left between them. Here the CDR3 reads CASSLALRTDTQYF. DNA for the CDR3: TGTGCCAGCAGTTTAGCGCTCCGCACAGATACGCAGTATTTT.

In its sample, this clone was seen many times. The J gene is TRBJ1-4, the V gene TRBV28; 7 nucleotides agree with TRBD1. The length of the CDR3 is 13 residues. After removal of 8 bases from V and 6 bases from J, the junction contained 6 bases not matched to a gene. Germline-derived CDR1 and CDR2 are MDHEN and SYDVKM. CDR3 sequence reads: CASGDRDYEKLFF. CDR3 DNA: TGTGCCAGCGGAGACAGGGACTATGAAAAACTGTTTTTT.

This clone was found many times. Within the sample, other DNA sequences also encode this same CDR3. DNA of the CDR3: TGCGCCAGCAGCCAGGACAAGGCCAGGAAAACCGGGGAGCTGTTTTTT. It is translated as CASSQDKARKTGELFF. This chain joins TRBV4-3 and TRBJ2-2; TRBD1 might be the D (5 bases). V lost 3 bases, J lost 5 bases, and 16 bases lay in between. Germline V gene sequence: CDR1 LGHNA, CDR2 YSLEER. The CDR3 covers 16 residues.

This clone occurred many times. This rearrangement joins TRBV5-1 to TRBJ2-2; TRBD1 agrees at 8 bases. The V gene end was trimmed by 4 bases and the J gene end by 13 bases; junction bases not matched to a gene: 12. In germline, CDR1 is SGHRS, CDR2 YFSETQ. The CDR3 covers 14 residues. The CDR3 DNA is TGCGCCAGCAGCCTCACACCGCAGGGGGCAGGGCTGTTTTTT. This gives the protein CASSLTPQGAGLFF. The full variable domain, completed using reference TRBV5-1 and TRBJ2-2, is KAGVTQTPRYLIKTRGQQVTLSCSPISGHRSVSWYQQTPGQGLQFLFEYFSETQRNKGNFPGRFSGRQFSNSRSEMNVSTLELGDSALYLCASSLTPQGAGLFFGEGSRLTVL.

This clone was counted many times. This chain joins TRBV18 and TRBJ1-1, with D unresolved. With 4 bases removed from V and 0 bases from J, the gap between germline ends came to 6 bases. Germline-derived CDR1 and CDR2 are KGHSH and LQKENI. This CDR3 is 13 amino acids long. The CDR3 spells CASSRQLNTEAFF. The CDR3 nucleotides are TGTGCCAGCTCACGCCAGTTGAACACTGAAGCTTTCTTT.

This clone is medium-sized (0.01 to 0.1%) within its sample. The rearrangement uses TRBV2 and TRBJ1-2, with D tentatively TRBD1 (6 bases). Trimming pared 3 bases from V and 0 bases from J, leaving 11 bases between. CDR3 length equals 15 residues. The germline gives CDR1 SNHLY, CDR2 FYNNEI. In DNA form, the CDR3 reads TGTGCCAGCAGTGAGGGTTCAGGGGCTAACTATGGCTACACCTTC. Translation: CASSEGSGANYGYTF.

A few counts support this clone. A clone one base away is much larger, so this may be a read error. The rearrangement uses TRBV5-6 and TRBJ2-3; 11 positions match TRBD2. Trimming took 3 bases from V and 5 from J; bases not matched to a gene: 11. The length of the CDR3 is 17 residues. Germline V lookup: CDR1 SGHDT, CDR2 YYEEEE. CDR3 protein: CASSYRTSGWAEDTQYF. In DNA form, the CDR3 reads TGTGCCAGCAGCTACAGGACTAGCGGGTGGGCCGAAGATACGCAGTATTTT.

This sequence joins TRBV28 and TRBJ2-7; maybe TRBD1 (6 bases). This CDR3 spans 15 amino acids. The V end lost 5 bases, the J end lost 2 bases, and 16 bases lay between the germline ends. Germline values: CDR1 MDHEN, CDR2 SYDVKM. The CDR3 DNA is TGTGCCAGCAGTCCCACAGGGCTCGGGGCCTACGAGCAGTACTTC. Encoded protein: CASSPTGLGAYEQYF.

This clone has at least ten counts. Here the CDR3 reads CAIAGNGVSQNGYTF. In DNA form, the CDR3 reads TGTGCCATCGCGGGGAATGGTGTCAGTCAAAATGGCTACACCTTC. The chain is built from TRBV10-3 and TRBJ1-2; D is ambiguous. This CDR3 spans 15 amino acids. Germline CDR1 ENHRY, CDR2 SYGVKD. Trimming shortened V by 8 bases and J by 6 bases, and 22 bases separated the two germline ends.